The source of this TCR beta chain is a study of beta chain features in type 1 diabetes (dated by TCRdb to the late 2010s). Turning to the overall study: Mean age, gender distribution, total cell number and subset yield were not different between patients and healthy donors. A total of 90 million to 120 million sorted cells were examined across all samples, and a strong correlation was observed between cell number per subset and RNA yield. The study compared TCRB repertoires of sorted circulating CD4+ T cell subsets between recently diagnosed type 1 diabetes patients and matched healthy donors. Whereas all 28 donors provided naive and central memory subsets, regulatory and stem cell-like memory subsets were isolated from just 8 patients and roughly 8 healthy donors.

Concerning this clone itself: Its cognate antigen has yet to be identified. No much larger clone exists at a distance of one base, and base qualities are not known.

From each donor, a single peripheral blood sample of about 120 mL on average was drawn into heparinised tubes. A BD FACSAria II was used to sort naive, central memory, regulatory and stem cell-like memory CD4+ T cells with a panel that included CD45RO, CCR7, CD25, CD127, CD95 and CD27. Every sorted population had a purity above 98%. Right away, PBMCs were isolated by Lymphoprep density gradient centrifugation and were stained directly, with no culture step. So that batch effects would be minimized, each experiment stained and sorted samples in pairs, pairing one healthy donor with one patient. The CDR3 measures 14 amino acids from cysteine to phenylalanine. Here the CDR3 DNA is all that survives: 42 bases in frame from base 1. CDR1 GTSNPN and CDR2 SVGIG were looked up in the germline V gene (reference sequence). Trimmed from V: 4 bases; trimmed from J: 3 bases; junction bases lacking a gene match: 8.

All of the isolated RNA was reverse transcribed with the High Capacity cDNA Reverse Transcription Kit, so expressed TCRB transcripts were sequenced. Deep immunoSEQ sequencing was performed on naive, central memory and regulatory T cell samples, with an average of roughly 3.6 million total reads per sample. Sorted cells were lysed in RLT buffer, and RNA was extracted using DNase-treated RNeasy Micro or Mini kits according to cell number. Each cell subset was processed on its own to prevent cross-contamination, while patient and healthy donor samples were processed together. TCRB sequences were amplified from cDNA with the immunoSEQ multiplex PCR, producing 87-bp fragments spanning the CDR3 region. Sequencing of the amplicons was performed on the Illumina HiSeq platform. The study's processing was this. Synthetic template baselines were used to correct PCR bias computationally, reads within Hamming distance 2 were collapsed together, and singletons that could not be merged were discarded. Reads were aligned against IMGT so that V, D and J genes, CDR3 length and insertions or deletions at six rearrangement sites could be assigned. Within each subset, clonotype counts were normalized to sorted cell number, and only after that were true diversity and Gini coefficients computed with the tcR R package. The overlap coefficient, calculated on TCRB nucleotide sequences, was used to measure repertoire sharing. As a proxy for the pre-selection repertoire, out-of-frame TCRB sequences from naive cells were analyzed. Entries here come from immuneACCESS through TCRdb and include only in-frame sequences with V and J called. Some clones fail to appear in such tables; in the studies checked, an unresolved V gene covers under half of the shortfall, and the cause of the remainder is unknown. That table furnishes V, J and clone size, whereas the DNA furnished D and trimming. The sample has 200,000 to 300,000 clones on record, about 63% of them singletons. The top ten hold approximately 0.053% of the sample.

The study at large found these results: Only small numbers of individuals were included in the HLA sub-analyses, which left unresolved whether HLA type had any influence on TCRB rearrangement. A moderate but significant shortening of TCRB CDR3 length was observed in type 1 diabetes patients in all four CD4+ subsets. PCR might favor shorter templates, but patient and control samples were amplified and corrected together, so any skew would affect both groups equally. Because cDNA was sequenced instead of genomic DNA, activated cells with high expression could be over-represented, although the groups did not differ in activation or CD3 levels. Naive, central memory and regulatory TCRB repertoires appeared more similar among patients than among healthy donors. At VDJ recombination sites, type 1 diabetes patients had fewer insertions and more deleted nucleotides, which implies abnormalities in thymic rearrangement.

The chain is assembled from TRBV30 and TRBJ1-2; 7 bases in between match TRBD1. This clonotype originated in a man aged 30 to 45 in good health. The material sequenced was naive CD4+ T cells from blood. The cell subset or site tag for this specimen amounts to: true naive CD4+ T cells. CDR3 sequence: CAWIQTGRDYGYTF. The bases read TGTGCCTGGATCCAGACAGGGAGGGACTATGGCTACACCTTC.